The entry below gives a single T cell receptor (beta chain) sequence along with its context. Germline lookup yields CDR1 SGHTA and CDR2 FQGNSA. Trimming took 3 bases from V and 2 from J; bases not matched to a gene: 4. CDR3 size: 15 residues. The data stem from a study of blood T cell repertoires in COVID-19. Study details: Some COVID-19 samples were acute and others convalescent; all came from the United States, Italy and Spain. T cells, B-cell-depleted T cells, or PBMCs supplied cDNA or gDNA.

In the study's own analysis: Estimates of nucleated cell counts were drawn from the amplification of reference gene primers. Profiled with immunoSEQ multiplex PCR; TCRdb holds only in-frame clones, not every one. The V and J calls and clone size come from that table; D and trimming were worked out from the DNA. The sample has approximately 50,000 clones; roughly nine tenths are singletons. The origin of this receptor is a human donor in a cohort sampled during active COVID-19. This chain links TRBV7-2 with TRBJ2-7; the match to TRBD2 covers 10 bases. The sample taken for sequencing was peripheral blood. Written as DNA, the CDR3 is TGTGCCAGCAGCTTCACTAGCGGGAAGACCTACGAGCAGTACTTC. This translates into CASSFTSGKTYEQYF.